This T cell receptor beta chain was sequenced in a study of T cell responses to AZD1222 COVID-19 vaccine. Study-wide results and caveats: Baseline seropositivity characterized only 5 or 6 AZD1222 recipients. The donor cohort was predominantly white British with a female majority, and clonal diversity may have been underestimated.

Method: immunoSEQ multiplex PCR; TCRdb's copy keeps in-frame clones and lacks some. The sample holds about 110,000 clones, 70% to 90% seen once. Of note for this clone: What it binds is unknown.

CDR1 and CDR2 from the germline V gene are LGHDT and YNNKEL (reference sequence). V was trimmed by 0 bases and J by 0 bases, leaving 9 bases between them. CDR3 length: 16 residues. The V and J genes are TRBV3-1 (or the pseudogene TRBV3-2) and TRBJ1-3, with D maybe TRBD1 (5 bases). This receptor was identified in an adult in good health. Sequencing used peripheral blood, obtained on day 0 of AZD1222 vaccination. Written as DNA, the CDR3 is TGTGCCAGCAGCCAAGATAGGACACACTCTGGAAACACCATATATTTT. This codes for CASSQDRTHSGNTIYF.